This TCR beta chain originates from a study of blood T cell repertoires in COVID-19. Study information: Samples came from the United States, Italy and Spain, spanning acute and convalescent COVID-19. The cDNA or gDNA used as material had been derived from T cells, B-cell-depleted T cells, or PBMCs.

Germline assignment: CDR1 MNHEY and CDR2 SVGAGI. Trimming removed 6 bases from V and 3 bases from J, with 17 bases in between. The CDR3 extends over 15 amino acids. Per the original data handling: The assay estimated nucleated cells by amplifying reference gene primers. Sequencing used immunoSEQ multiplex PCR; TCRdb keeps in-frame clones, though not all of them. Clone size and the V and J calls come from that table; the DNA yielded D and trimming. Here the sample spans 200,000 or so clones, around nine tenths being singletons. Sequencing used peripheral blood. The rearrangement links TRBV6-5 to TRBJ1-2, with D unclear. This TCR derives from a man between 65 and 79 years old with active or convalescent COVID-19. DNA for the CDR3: TGTGCCAGCAGACTAGGGTCCCACCCAGACTATGGCTACACCTTC. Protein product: CASRLGSHPDYGYTF.